Listed below are T cell receptor beta chains from one sample, sequenced in a study of OX40 agonist ivuxolimab in advanced cancers. Only in-frame clones appear in the TCRdb table, and some are missing; sequencing was by immunoSEQ multiplex PCR. The table lists roughly 80,000 clones, 80% to 90% of them singletons. This specimen consisted of CD4+ or CD8+ T cells sorted from blood, obtained in a trial of the OX40 agonist ivuxolimab. These receptor sequences come from an adult with an advanced solid tumor such as melanoma, head and neck, liver or kidney cancer. CDR3s include the opening cysteine and the closing phenylalanine or tryptophan. Each record gives: V gene, J gene, clone size, D gene, CDR3 DNA, CDR3 protein. The D gene is left open where the match is weak. Expanded clones are given a class, and other clones once, few, many or no size at all.

TRBV5-5	TRBJ2-1	.	.	TGTGCCAGCACCCGCGAAGGGGGCTCCTACAATGAGCAGTTCTTC	CASTREGGSYNEQFF
TRBV5-6	TRBJ1-3	.	.	TGTGCCAGCAGCCTAGGACAGGGAAACACCATATATTTT	CASSLGQGNTIYF
TRBV28	TRBJ2-4	.	.	TGTGCCAGCAGTGGGTCCGAGGCCGGCATTCAGTACTTC	CASSGSEAGIQYF
TRBV6-5	TRBJ1-1	.	.	TGTGCCAGCAAAGAAGGCGACACTGAAGCTTTCTTT	CASKEGDTEAFF
TRBV4-1	TRBJ2-3	few	TRBD2	TGCGCCAGCAGCCAGGAGACTAGCGGGGGCCCCATAACAGATACGCAGTATTTT	CASSQETSGGPITDTQYF
TRBV27	TRBJ1-6	.	.	TGTGCCAGCAGTTTAAGGCATTCACCCCTCCACTTT	CASSLRHSPLHF
TRBV28	TRBJ1-5	.	.	TGTGCCAGCAGCTTACCCGGGGAGCCCCAGCATTTT	CASSLPGEPQHF
TRBV30	TRBJ1-1	.	TRBD1	TGTGCCTGGACAAGGGACAGGGGTGAAGCTTTCTTT	CAWTRDRGEAFF
TRBV28	TRBJ1-5	.	.	TGTGCCAGCAGTTTATATTCAGGGGTCCAGCCCCAGCATTTT	CASSLYSGVQPQHF
TRBV10-3	TRBJ1-2	.	TRBD1	TGTGCCATCAGTGAGTCGGGGACAGGGACCGGCTACACCTTC	CAISESGTGTGYTF
TRBV21-1	TRBJ1-2	once	.	TGTGCCAGCAGCAAAGTGTTTCAGAAAAGCGGGGACAACTATGGCTACACCTTC	CASSKVFQKSGDNYGYTF
TRBV5-6	TRBJ2-1	.	.	TGTGCCAGCAGCTTGACTAGGAGTGGGGAGCAGTTCTTC	CASSLTRSGEQFF
TRBV7-9	TRBJ2-4	.	TRBD2	TGTGCCAGCAGCCCCGGGGGGGGAATCAACATTCAGTACTTC	CASSPGGGINIQYF
TRBV2	TRBJ2-7	.	.	TGTGCCAGCACCACAGGGTTCGAGCAGTACTTC	CASTTGFEQYF
TRBV7-8	TRBJ2-2	.	TRBD1	TGTGCCAGCAGCTTAGCTCCGGGACAGGGGGCCACCGGGGAGCTGTTTTTT	CASSLAPGQGATGELFF
TRBV21-1	TRBJ1-1	.	.	TGTGCCAGCAGCAACATGGAGGGAAACACTGAAGCTTTCTTT	CASSNMEGNTEAFF
TRBV2	TRBJ1-6	few	.	TGTGCCAGCAGGGTTTCCTATAATTCACCCCTCCACTTT	CASRVSYNSPLHF
TRBV5-1	TRBJ2-3	once	.	TGCGCCAGCAGCCGCGCTAGGGGGTTCGGCACAGATACGCAGTATTTT	CASSRARGFGTDTQYF
TRBV29-1	TRBJ1-4	.	.	TGCAGCGTGACAAGCGGGGAAAAACTGTTTTTT	CSVTSGEKLFF
TRBV6-1	TRBJ2-3	.	.	TGTGCCAGCAGTGAAGCGCGCGAGGGTTTGACAGATACGCAGTATTTT	CASSEAREGLTDTQYF
TRBV5-1	TRBJ2-3	.	TRBD1	TGCGCCAGCAGCCGGGACAGCTTATCAGATACGCAGTATTTT	CASSRDSLSDTQYF
TRBV28	TRBJ1-3	.	.	TGTGCCAGCAGTTCAGCGCAAACTGGAAACACCATATATTTT	CASSSAQTGNTIYF
TRBV18	TRBJ2-2	.	TRBD1	TGTGCCAGCTCACCACCGAACAGGGGGAACGCCGGGGAGCTGTTTTTT	CASSPPNRGNAGELFF
TRBV28	TRBJ1-5	.	TRBD1	TGTGCCAGCAGTTTGGACAGGGAACCTCAGCCCCAGCATTTT	CASSLDREPQPQHF
TRBV7-2	TRBJ2-7	.	TRBD1	TGTGCCAGCTCACAGGGGGCGGTTTACGAGCAGTACTTC	CASSQGAVYEQYF
TRBV5-4	TRBJ1-2	once	.	TGTGCCAGCAGCTCGAGGTATGGCTACACCTTC	CASSSRYGYTF
TRBV6-5	TRBJ1-2	.	.	TGTGCCAGCAGTTACTCTCCGGCCTATGGCTACACCTTC	CASSYSPAYGYTF
TRBV7-9	TRBJ2-2	.	TRBD1	TGTGCCAGCAGCCTAGGACAGGGGAACACCGGGGAGCTGTTTTTT	CASSLGQGNTGELFF
TRBV7-2	TRBJ2-5	.	TRBD2	TGTGCCAGCAGCGCGGCTAGCGGGGACCAAGAGACCCAGTACTTC	CASSAASGDQETQYF
TRBV19	TRBJ2-3	.	.	TGTGCCAGTACAGACTGGGGGAACACAGATACGCAGTATTTT	CASTDWGNTDTQYF
TRBV18	TRBJ1-6	.	.	TGTGCCAGCTCGTCGACCGGAGGCCCCAGGGGAGAACCCCTCCACTTT	CASSSTGGPRGEPLHF
TRBV4-1	TRBJ1-5	.	TRBD1	TGCGCCAGCAGCCGCCTGATTGGGACAGGGGGCGCCGGGCCCAGCAATCAGCCCCAGCATTTT	CASSRLIGTGGAGPSNQPQHF
TRBV4-2	TRBJ1-3	once	TRBD1	TGTGCCAGCAGCCAAGCCTTCAGGGGGACTGGAAACACCATATATTTT	CASSQAFRGTGNTIYF
TRBV4-1	TRBJ2-3	.	.	TGCGCCAGCAGCCAAGTGTTGAACACAGATACGCAGTATTTT	CASSQVLNTDTQYF
TRBV28	TRBJ2-7	.	.	TGTGCCAGCGGCAGTTACTCCTACGAGCAGTACTTC	CASGSYSYEQYF
TRBV28	TRBJ1-2	once	.	TGTGCCAGCAGTGTAGCACAGAACTATGGCTACACCTTC	CASSVAQNYGYTF
TRBV11-2	TRBJ2-3	.	TRBD2	TGTGCCAGCAGCCAGAGGCGGGGGGGCGGCACAGATACGCAGTATTTT	CASSQRRGGGTDTQYF
TRBV7-7	TRBJ1-1	.	.	TGTGCCATCGCCCGGGACTCCCCGTCAGGGCGAGCTTTCTTT	CAIARDSPSGRAFF
TRBV28	TRBJ1-5	.	.	TGTGCCAGCAGTTCAAGCCGGGACATAGACATCGACAATCAGCCCCAGCATTTT	CASSSSRDIDIDNQPQHF
TRBV29-1	TRBJ2-3	.	TRBD2	TGCAGCGCCGCCCCTAGCGGGTTCACAGATACGCAGTATTTT	CSAAPSGFTDTQYF
TRBV6-5	TRBJ2-5	.	TRBD1	TGTGCCAGCAGTAAGAAAGGGGGCACCCAGTACTTC	CASSKKGGTQYF
TRBV15	TRBJ1-6	few	.	TGTGCCACCAGCAGAGACGATAATTCACCCCTCCACTTT	CATSRDDNSPLHF
TRBV28	TRBJ1-3	.	.	TGTGCCAGCAGCCGGACGGGATCTGGAAACACCATATATTTT	CASSRTGSGNTIYF
TRBV15	TRBJ2-7	.	.	TGTGCCACCAGCAGGGCGGGGAGTGGTGTGTCCTACGAGCAGTACTTC	CATSRAGSGVSYEQYF
TRBV7-2	TRBJ2-5	.	TRBD2	TGTGCCAGCAGCTTAGCTAGCGGGGAATTACAAGAGACCCAGTACTTC	CASSLASGELQETQYF
TRBV28	TRBJ1-1	.	.	TGTGCCAGCAGTCCAAGGGGCTCAGCTGAAGCTTTCTTT	CASSPRGSAEAFF
TRBV28	TRBJ2-5	once	TRBD2	TGTGCCAGCAGTTCCACGGGGGAGCGGGGGATCCAAGAGACCCAGTACTTC	CASSSTGERGIQETQYF
TRBV28	TRBJ2-1	.	.	TGTGCCAGCAGTTTATTCGGGGGGCGTTCCTACAATGAGCAGTTCTTC	CASSLFGGRSYNEQFF
TRBV9	TRBJ2-3	.	.	TGTGCCAGCAGCGTCCGACAGTACACAGATACGCAGTATTTT	CASSVRQYTDTQYF
TRBV28	TRBJ1-3	.	.	TGTGCCAGCAGTTTAGAAGGGATAGGTAGCAACACCATATATTTT	CASSLEGIGSNTIYF
TRBV4-1	TRBJ1-6	once	.	TGCGCCAGCAGCCAAGATCAGGAGGGACCCCTCCACTTT	CASSQDQEGPLHF
TRBV6-6	TRBJ2-3	.	.	TGTGCCAGCAGTTACACGGACAGACACACAGATACGCAGTATTTT	CASSYTDRHTDTQYF
TRBV30	TRBJ1-6	.	TRBD1	TGTGCCTGGAGTGTACGGGCAGGGGGCGGCAATTCACCCCTCCACTTT	CAWSVRAGGGNSPLHF
TRBV15	TRBJ2-1	.	TRBD2	TGTGCCACCAGCAGAGGGACTAGCGGGGGTTACAATGAGCAGTTCTTC	CATSRGTSGGYNEQFF
TRBV9	TRBJ2-1	.	TRBD2	TGTGCCAGCAGCGTAGCTAGCGGGGGCTACAATGAGCAGTTCTTC	CASSVASGGYNEQFF
TRBV4-2	TRBJ2-1	.	TRBD1	TGTGCCAGCAGCCAAGATCGGTGGGGGGACAGGGAGCAGTTCTTC	CASSQDRWGDREQFF
TRBV29-1	TRBJ1-1	few	.	TGCAGCGTTGGGGTGAAAGAAGCTTTCTTT	CSVGVKEAFF
TRBV28	TRBJ2-7	.	TRBD2	TGTGCCAGCAGTTTGCATTTTAGCGGGGGGCGAACCTACGAGCAGTACTTC	CASSLHFSGGRTYEQYF
TRBV9	TRBJ2-7	.	.	TGTGCCAGCAGCTACGGACAAAGCTCCTACGAGCAGTACTTC	CASSYGQSSYEQYF
TRBV28	TRBJ1-4	.	TRBD1	TGTGCCAGCAGCCCCCCGGGACAGGGTAATGAAAAACTGTTTTTT	CASSPPGQGNEKLFF